One and the same sample provided the 15 T cell receptor beta chains below, sequenced in a study of T cell repertoires in cytomegalovirus infection. TCRdb re-called the reads with MiXCR, one entry per CDR3 protein. The sample holds around 300,000 distinct CDR3 sequences, over 7.5% seen once. The sequenced sample consisted of PBMCs. These receptors were collected from a human donor in good health (CMV status not recorded). Some clones in this sample may be carry-over from other donors' samples.

Ten or more counts support this clonotype. The CDR3 here is CASSLDRGLKPQHF. As DNA, the CDR3 is TGTGCCAGCAGCTTGGACAGGGGGTTAAAGCCCCAGCATTTT. This chain uses TRBV7-9 with TRBJ1-5; 10 nucleotides agree with TRBD1. From germline, CDR1 is SEHNR and CDR2 FQNEAQ (reference sequence). J was trimmed by 8 bases and V by 3 bases; bases with no gene match: 4. The CDR3 length is 14 residues.

This clonotype was counted at least ten times. The V gene is TRBV27, the J gene TRBJ2-4; D possibly uses TRBD1 or TRBD2 (5 bases each). CDR1 and CDR2 (germline): MNHEY, SMNVEV (reference sequence). Trimming pared 5 bases from V and 2 bases from J, leaving 10 bases between. The CDR3 runs to 14 residues. The CDR3 nucleotides are TGTGCCAGCAGTATGGGACCCTCCAAAAACATTCAGTACTTC. Translation gives CASSMGPSKNIQYF.

The table lists this clonotype with many counts. The rearrangement links TRBV7-9 to TRBJ1-2; tentatively, D is TRBD1 (5 bases). CDR1 is SEHNR and CDR2 is FQNEAQ in the germline V gene (reference sequence). V lost 1 base to trimming and J lost 6 bases, with 12 bases between them. CDR3 length: 14 amino acids. CDR3 DNA: TGTGCCAGCAGCTTAGAAATTGGAGGGGATGGCTACACCTTC. This sequence encodes CASSLEIGGDGYTF.

The genes are TRBV10-3 and TRBJ2-3; 12 bases fit TRBD2. The J segment lost 0 bases and the V segment lost 6 bases, leaving 1 base of the junction unmatched. The CDR3 sequence is 15 residues long. Germline CDR1 ENHRY, CDR2 SYGVKD. This CDR3 reads CAIRGTSGSTDTQYF. The DNA for the CDR3 is TGTGCCATCAGGGGGACTAGCGGGAGCACAGATACGCAGTATTTT.

In this sample, this clonotype turned up a few times. This rearrangement joins TRBV6-5 to TRBJ1-2; D perhaps matches TRBD1 (6 bases). CDR1 MNHEY and CDR2 SVGAGI come from the germline V gene. V shed 1 base and J shed 3 bases, with 12 bases lying between them. This CDR3 has 15 residues. CDR3 sequence: CASSYLDSWDYGYTF. The CDR3 coding sequence is TGTGCCAGCAGTTACTTGGACAGCTGGGACTATGGCTACACCTTC.

The chain recombines TRBV28 with TRBJ2-5, with TRBD2 matching over 10 bases. Germline V gene lookup returns CDR1 MDHEN and CDR2 SYDVKM. The CDR3 is 17 residues long. V trimming: 1 base; J trimming: 4 bases; junction bases outside the gene matches: 9. The CDR3 protein is CASSLLMRASGRETQYF. DNA of the CDR3: TGTGCCAGCAGTTTATTAATGAGGGCTAGCGGGAGAGAGACCCAGTACTTC.

This clonotype has more than one count but fewer than ten. V and J are TRBV12-3 or TRBV12-4 and TRBJ1-2; no definite D call. The CDR3 is 13 amino acids. Trimming stripped 5 bases from V and 3 bases from J, with 10 bases between. DNA of the CDR3: TGTGCCAGCAGTGCCGTGACTTACTATGGCTACACCTTC. This sequence encodes CASSAVTYYGYTF.

This clonotype was detected many times. J is TRBJ2-1 and V is TRBV6-1, with 15 bases identical to TRBD2. Germline CDR1 and CDR2: MNHNS and SASEGT. The CDR3 consists of 14 residues. V was clipped by 6 bases and J by 15 bases; unmatched bases: 9. The CDR3 sequence is CASSPRTSGRAGFF. CDR3 nucleotide sequence: TGTGCCAGCAGCCCACGGACTAGCGGGAGGGCCGGGTTCTTC.

This clonotype was seen repeatedly, ten times or more. V is TRBV6-5 and J is TRBJ2-5; TRBD1 or TRBD2 may be the D gene (5 bases each). This CDR3 has 17 amino acids. V lost 0 bases to trimming and J lost 3 bases, with 17 bases between them. Germline values: CDR1 MNHEY, CDR2 SVGAGI. The CDR3 loop reads CASSYSSPGPRKETQYF. The CDR3 region has the DNA TGTGCCAGCAGTTACTCGTCCCCGGGACCGAGGAAAGAGACCCAGTACTTC.

This clonotype was seen more than once but under ten times. This chain uses TRBV6-2 or TRBV6-3 with TRBJ2-7; D may be TRBD2 (5 bases). The CDR3 sequence is 14 residues long. The V end was cut by 0 bases, the J end by 5 bases, with 11 bases between. Germline V gene lookup returns CDR1 MNHEY and CDR2 SVGEGT. The chain's CDR3 is CASSYSRAGDEQYF. CDR3 DNA sequence: TGTGCCAGCAGTTACTCGAGGGCAGGCGACGAGCAGTACTTC.

This clonotype was seen at least ten times. The chain has TRBV20-1 and TRBJ2-2; TRBD2 agrees at 15 bases. The J segment lost 4 bases and the V segment lost 4 bases, leaving 7 bases of the junction unmatched. The CDR3 runs to 17 residues. CDR1 DFQATT and CDR2 SNEGSKA come from the germline V gene (reference sequence). The CDR3 DNA reads as TGCAGTGCTACCCGGACTAGCGGGAGGGAGGGCACCGGGGAGCTGTTTTTT. Translated: CSATRTSGREGTGELFF.

In its sample, this clonotype was seen many times. CDR3 in DNA: TGCAGCGCCCGGGGACAGGCGACGAACACCGGGGAGCTGTTTTTT. It specifies CSARGQATNTGELFF. The V and J genes are TRBV29-1 and TRBJ2-2; 8 bases align to TRBD1. Per the germline V gene, CDR1 is SQVTM and CDR2 is ANQGSEA. There are 15 residues in the CDR3. The ends lost 7 bases at V and 0 bases at J; junction bases unmatched: 7.

The chain combines TRBV27 with TRBJ1-5; tentative D call: TRBD1 (5 bases). This CDR3 region has 18 residues. Looked up from germline, CDR1 is MNHEY and CDR2 is SMNVEV (reference sequence). Trimming cost V 6 bases and J 0 bases, with 21 bases left between them. The CDR3, as DNA: TGTGCCAGCAGCCTCAGGGAGCCCGGCACGAGTAGCAATCAGCCCCAGCATTTT. Translating gives CASSLREPGTSSNQPQHF.

This clonotype came up a few times. This chain joins TRBV20-1 and TRBJ2-7, with D perhaps matching TRBD1 (6 bases). V was cut by 2 bases and J by 3 bases, with 11 bases left in between. The CDR3 loop spans 13 amino acids. Germline-derived CDR1 and CDR2 are DFQATT and SNEGSKA (reference sequence). CDR3 DNA: TGCAGTGCTAGATCCACGGACAGCTACGAGCAGTACTTC. Translation gives CSARSTDSYEQYF.

Here the CDR3 DNA reads TGTGCCAGCTCACCACGGGACACTAGTTCCTACGAGCAGTACTTC. It yields the protein CASSPRDTSSYEQYF. This chain joins TRBV18 and TRBJ2-7, with D perhaps matching TRBD1 (6 bases). V was trimmed by 1 base and J by 1 base, leaving 11 bases between them. This CDR3 is 15 amino acids long. Looked up from germline, CDR1 is KGHSH and CDR2 is LQKENI.